Listed below are T cell receptor beta chains from one sample, sequenced in a study of blood T cell repertoires in COVID-19. Profiling relied on immunoSEQ multiplex PCR, and the TCRdb table lists in-frame clones only, not all of them. The profile shows some 220,000 clones, around 81% of them singletons. Sample: peripheral blood. The receptors come from a woman aged 25-40 years who had recovered from COVID-19. Both conserved end residues are part of each CDR3. D genes are given only for firm matches. Not every row has a clone size; where given, it reads once, few, many or a size class.

TGCAGCGTTGATGGGCGGGGTAGCTCCTACAATGAGCAGTTCTTC,CSVDGRGSSYNEQFF,TRBJ2-1,TRBV29-1,-,-
TGTGCCAGCAGCTTTACCCTAGCGGGGGCACACACAGATACGCAGTATTTT,CASSFTLAGAHTDTQYF,TRBJ2-3,TRBV7-8,-,TRBD2
TGCGCCAGCAGCTTGGGACAGGGGCTCTCTGGGGCCAACGTCCTGACTTTC,CASSLGQGLSGANVLTF,TRBJ2-6,TRBV5-1,-,TRBD1
TGCGCCAGCAGCTTGGATTGGGCTGAAAAACTGTTTTTT,CASSLDWAEKLFF,TRBJ1-4,TRBV5-1,-,-
TGTGCCAGCAGTCCGGCTTGGGGGGGAGTTTCGTCTGAAGCTTTCTTT,CASSPAWGGVSSEAFF,TRBJ1-1,TRBV28,-,-
TGTGCCAGCAGCCGTCAAGAGACCCAGTACTTC,CASSRQETQYF,TRBJ2-5,TRBV12-3/TRBV12-4,few,-
TGTGCCAGCAGTTACCGTACTAGCGGGAGTGGGTACGAGCAGTACTTC,CASSYRTSGSGYEQYF,TRBJ2-7,TRBV6-5,-,TRBD2
TGTGCCATCAGCGCCGACCTCAGGGGCGGGGAGACCCAGTACTTC,CAISADLRGGETQYF,TRBJ2-5,TRBV10-3,-,-
TGTGCCAGCAGTTTATCCCGCGGGCAGTTCTTC,CASSLSRGQFF,TRBJ2-1,TRBV28,-,-
TGTGCCAGCAGTGAAGGGGTGAGGGATACGCAGTATTTT,CASSEGVRDTQYF,TRBJ2-3,TRBV6-1,-,-
TGCGCCAGCAGCCTATATACTAGCGGGATGGCGCAGTATTTT,CASSLYTSGMAQYF,TRBJ2-3,TRBV5-1,-,TRBD2
TGTGCCAGCAGCCTTACCCGCTTCTTCGGGACCCAGTACTTC,CASSLTRFFGTQYF,TRBJ2-5,TRBV7-9,few,-
TGTGCCAGCACCCTACAGGGTTCGGATCAGCCCCAGCATTTT,CASTLQGSDQPQHF,TRBJ1-5,TRBV2,-,-
TGTGCCAGCAGCGTAGGAGGGACTCTCTACGAGCAGTACTTC,CASSVGGTLYEQYF,TRBJ2-7,TRBV9,once,-
TGTGCCACCAGCAGAGTGACTAGCGGAGCCTACGAGCAGTACTTC,CATSRVTSGAYEQYF,TRBJ2-7,TRBV15,once,TRBD2
TGTGCCAGCAGCCCGGCTCAGCGGGAGGGCTCCTACGAGCAGTACTTC,CASSPAQREGSYEQYF,TRBJ2-7,TRBV3-1/TRBV3-2,-,TRBD2
TGTGCCAGCAGCTCAGGGTGGGGCAGGGGCAACACTGAAGCTTTCTTT,CASSSGWGRGNTEAFF,TRBJ1-1,TRBV7-6,-,-
TGCGCCAGCAGCTTAGAGGGTTGGGACTATGGCTACACCTTC,CASSLEGWDYGYTF,TRBJ1-2,TRBV5-1,-,-
TGTGCCAGCAGCTCTGGACAGAGAGAGACCCAGTACTTC,CASSSGQRETQYF,TRBJ2-5,TRBV7-9,-,-
TGTGCCAGCTCACCCCCGGCTAGCAGGAATGAGCAGTTCTTC,CASSPPASRNEQFF,TRBJ2-1,TRBV18,-,-
TGTGCCACCAGTGAAAGGGACAGAGTGGGGCAGCCCCAGCATTTT,CATSERDRVGQPQHF,TRBJ1-5,TRBV24-1,-,TRBD1
TGTGCCACCAGTGATTCCACAGGAAGGCAGTACAATGAGCAGTTCTTC,CATSDSTGRQYNEQFF,TRBJ2-1,TRBV24-1,-,-
TGTGCCACCAGTGACCCCGGGACAGGCGATAATGAGCAGTTCTTC,CATSDPGTGDNEQFF,TRBJ2-1,TRBV24-1,-,TRBD1
TGCAGCGGGAGACTTGGCCAAGAGACCCAGTACTTC,CSGRLGQETQYF,TRBJ2-5,TRBV29-1,-,-
TGTGCCAGCAGCCCCGGCTACGAGCAGTACTTC,CASSPGYEQYF,TRBJ2-7,TRBV7-3,-,-
TGTGCCAGCAGTTTAATTTCGCGGGGGGAAAGCAATCAGCCCCAGCATTTT,CASSLISRGESNQPQHF,TRBJ1-5,TRBV28,-,-
TGTGCCAGCAGCACAGGGGGAAACACCGGGGAGCTGTTTTTT,CASSTGGNTGELFF,TRBJ2-2,TRBV3-1/TRBV3-2,-,TRBD1
TGTGCCAGTAGTATAATTACCGGGACTAGTCTTCACAATGAGCAGTTCTTC,CASSIITGTSLHNEQFF,TRBJ2-1,TRBV19,-,TRBD2
TGTGCCAGCAGCCCGGGACTAGCGGGAGGGGAGACCCAGTACTTC,CASSPGLAGGETQYF,TRBJ2-5,TRBV3-1/TRBV3-2,-,TRBD2
TGTGCCAGCAGTTTGCCAGGACAGGGAGATTTTTACAATGAGCAGTTCTTC,CASSLPGQGDFYNEQFF,TRBJ2-1,TRBV28,-,TRBD1
TGTGCCACCAGTGATTTTAGTGAGCAGTTCTTC,CATSDFSEQFF,TRBJ2-1,TRBV24-1,-,-
TGTGCCACCAGTGAGGGGGGACTAGCGGGTCTACGTGCGCAGTACTTC,CATSEGGLAGLRAQYF,TRBJ2-7,TRBV24-1,-,TRBD2
TGTGCCAGCAGCTCAGACGGGAGTGGCTACACCTTC,CASSSDGSGYTF,TRBJ1-2,TRBV7-9,-,-
TGTGCCATCAGTGAGTTTTTGGGGCCCGAAGCTTTCTTT,CAISEFLGPEAFF,TRBJ1-1,TRBV10-3,-,-
TGTGCCAGCAGCGTAGGGACTAGCGGGATCCCCTACGAGCAGTACTTC,CASSVGTSGIPYEQYF,TRBJ2-7,TRBV9,-,TRBD2
TGTGCCAGCAGCTCGCCGGGGGAATCGAATGAGCAGTTCTTC,CASSSPGESNEQFF,TRBJ2-1,TRBV5-8,once,-
TGTGCCTGGGAGCCTCTGGACAGGAACTCCTACGAGCAGTACTTC,CAWEPLDRNSYEQYF,TRBJ2-7,TRBV30,-,TRBD1
TGTGCCTGGACGTTGACAGTGAAAGGAACACCCCTCCACTTT,CAWTLTVKGTPLHF,TRBJ1-6,TRBV30,-,-
TGTGCCAGTACTGGTCTATCGAGCAATCAGCCCCAGCATTTT,CASTGLSSNQPQHF,TRBJ1-5,TRBV19,-,-
TGCGCCAGCAGCTTGGCACAGGGAGTGACTGAAGCTTTCTTT,CASSLAQGVTEAFF,TRBJ1-1,TRBV5-1,-,-
TGTGCCAGCAGCGTACGCCCAGGACAGGGAAACACTGAAGCTTTCTTT,CASSVRPGQGNTEAFF,TRBJ1-1,TRBV9,-,TRBD1
TGTGCCAGCAGCTCCCAGGGCTTTAGCAATCAGCCCCAGCATTTT,CASSSQGFSNQPQHF,TRBJ1-5,TRBV7-2,-,-